This T cell receptor beta chain was obtained from a study of T cell changes during pregnancy in multiple sclerosis. Sequencing used immunoSEQ multiplex PCR; TCRdb keeps in-frame clones, though not all of them. Among 45,000 to 60,000 clones listed, more than 90% were seen once. Sequencing was performed on peripheral blood, taken after pregnancy. The TCR comes from a female donor in good health, enrolled as a control in a pregnancy study.

CDR3 residues: CASSPRGGLSVEKLFF. CDR3 bases: TGTGCCAGTAGCCCGAGGGGGGGCCTAAGCGTCGAAAAACTGTTTTTT. The chain has TRBV19 and TRBJ1-4; D possibly corresponds to TRBD1 (6 bases). This CDR3 contains 16 residues. Trimming took off 6 bases at V and 8 bases at J, with 22 bases between the two ends. CDR1 and CDR2 (germline): LNHDA, SQIVND (reference sequence).